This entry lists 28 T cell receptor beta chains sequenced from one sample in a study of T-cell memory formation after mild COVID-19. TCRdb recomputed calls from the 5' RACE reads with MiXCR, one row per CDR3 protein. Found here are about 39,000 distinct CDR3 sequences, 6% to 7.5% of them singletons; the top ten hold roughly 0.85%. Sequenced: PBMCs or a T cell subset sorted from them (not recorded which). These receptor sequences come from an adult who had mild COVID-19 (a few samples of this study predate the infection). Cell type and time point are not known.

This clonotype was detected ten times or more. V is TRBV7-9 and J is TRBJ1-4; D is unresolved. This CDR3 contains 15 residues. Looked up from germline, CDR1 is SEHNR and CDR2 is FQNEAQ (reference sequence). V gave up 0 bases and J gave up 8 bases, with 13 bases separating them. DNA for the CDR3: TGTGCCAGCAGCTTAGCGACGAGCCAAAGGGAAAAACTGTTTTTT. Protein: CASSLATSQREKLFF.

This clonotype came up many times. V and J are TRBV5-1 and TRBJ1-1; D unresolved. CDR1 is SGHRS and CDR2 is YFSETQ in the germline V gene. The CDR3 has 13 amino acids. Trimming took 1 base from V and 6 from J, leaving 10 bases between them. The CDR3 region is CASSLYGSAEAFF. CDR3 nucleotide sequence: TGCGCCAGCAGCTTGTACGGGAGTGCTGAAGCTTTCTTT.

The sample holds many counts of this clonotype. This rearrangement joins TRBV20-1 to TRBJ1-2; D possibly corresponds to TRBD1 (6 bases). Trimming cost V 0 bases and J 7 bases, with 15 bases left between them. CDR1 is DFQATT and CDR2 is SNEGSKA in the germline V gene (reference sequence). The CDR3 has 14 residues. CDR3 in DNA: TGCAGTGCTAGAGATCAACAGGGAGGTGGTGGCTACACCTTC. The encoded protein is CSARDQQGGGGYTF.

The DNA of the CDR3 is TGCGCCAGCAGCTTCCCCGAAGAGGGGAACACTGAAGCTTTCTTT. Translating it yields CASSFPEEGNTEAFF. The V gene is TRBV5-1, the J gene TRBJ1-1; D not certain. The germline V gene has CDR1 SGHRS and CDR2 YFSETQ. Trimming stripped 2 bases from V and 1 base from J, with 12 bases between. The CDR3 consists of 15 residues.

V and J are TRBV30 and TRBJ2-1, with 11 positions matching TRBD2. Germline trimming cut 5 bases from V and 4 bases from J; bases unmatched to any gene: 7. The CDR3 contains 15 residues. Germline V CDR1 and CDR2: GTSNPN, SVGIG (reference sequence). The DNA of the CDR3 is TGTGCCTGGCCGCAACTAGCGGGAGTGTACAATGAGCAGTTCTTC. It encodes CAWPQLAGVYNEQFF.

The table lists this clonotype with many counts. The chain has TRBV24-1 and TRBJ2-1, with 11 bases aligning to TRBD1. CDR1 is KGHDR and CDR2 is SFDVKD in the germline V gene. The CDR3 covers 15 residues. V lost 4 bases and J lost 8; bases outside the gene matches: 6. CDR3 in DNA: TGTGCCACCAGTGACCGGGACAGGGGGTTCGATGAGCAGTTCTTC. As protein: CATSDRDRGFDEQFF.

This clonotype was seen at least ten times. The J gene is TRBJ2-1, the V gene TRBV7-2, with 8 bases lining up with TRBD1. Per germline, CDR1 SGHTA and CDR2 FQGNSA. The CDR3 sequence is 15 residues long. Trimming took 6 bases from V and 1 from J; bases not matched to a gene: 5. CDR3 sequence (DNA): TGTGCCAGCAGTTCCGACAGGGGTTCCTACAATGAGCAGTTCTTC. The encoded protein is CASSSDRGSYNEQFF.

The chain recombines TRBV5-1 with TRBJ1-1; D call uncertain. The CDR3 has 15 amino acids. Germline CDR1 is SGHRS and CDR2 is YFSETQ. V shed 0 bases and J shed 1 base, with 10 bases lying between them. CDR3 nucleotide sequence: TGCGCCAGCAGCTTGGAGGCAGCGGGGAACACTGAAGCTTTCTTT. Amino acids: CASSLEAAGNTEAFF.

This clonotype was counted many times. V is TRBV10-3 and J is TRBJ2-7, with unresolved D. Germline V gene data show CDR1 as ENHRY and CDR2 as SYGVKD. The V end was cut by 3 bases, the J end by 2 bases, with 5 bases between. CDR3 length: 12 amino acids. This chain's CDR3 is CAISDSTYEQYF. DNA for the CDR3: TGTGCCATCAGTGACAGCACCTACGAGCAGTACTTC.

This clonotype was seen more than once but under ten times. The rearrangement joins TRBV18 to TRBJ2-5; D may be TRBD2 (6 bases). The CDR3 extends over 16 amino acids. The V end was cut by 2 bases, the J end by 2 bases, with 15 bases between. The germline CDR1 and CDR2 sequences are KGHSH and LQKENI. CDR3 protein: CASSPFGTLLQETQYF. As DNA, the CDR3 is TGTGCCAGCTCACCATTCGGGACTTTACTACAAGAGACCCAGTACTTC.

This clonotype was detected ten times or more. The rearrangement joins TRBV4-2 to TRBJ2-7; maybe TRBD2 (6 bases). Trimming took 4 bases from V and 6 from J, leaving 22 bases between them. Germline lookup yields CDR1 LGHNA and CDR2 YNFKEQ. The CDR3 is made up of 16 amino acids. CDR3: CASSPGSTTSFSEQYF. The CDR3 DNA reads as TGTGCCAGCAGCCCCGGAAGTACGACTAGTTTTTCCGAGCAGTACTTC.

CDR3 residues: CATRRGNGGYGYTF. The CDR3 DNA reads TGTGCCACCAGGAGAGGGAATGGCGGATATGGCTACACCTTC. V and J are TRBV19 and TRBJ1-2; D not certain. CDR1 is LNHDA and CDR2 is SQIVND in the germline V gene (reference sequence). This CDR3 contains 14 residues. V dropped 10 bases and J dropped 5 bases, with 20 bases sitting between them.

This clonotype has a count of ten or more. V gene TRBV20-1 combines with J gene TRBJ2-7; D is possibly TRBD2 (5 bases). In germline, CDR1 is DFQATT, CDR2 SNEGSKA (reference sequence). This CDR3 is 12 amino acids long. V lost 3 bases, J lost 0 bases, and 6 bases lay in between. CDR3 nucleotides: TGCAGTGCTAGTGGGAGCTCCTACGAGCAGTACTTC. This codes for CSASGSSYEQYF.

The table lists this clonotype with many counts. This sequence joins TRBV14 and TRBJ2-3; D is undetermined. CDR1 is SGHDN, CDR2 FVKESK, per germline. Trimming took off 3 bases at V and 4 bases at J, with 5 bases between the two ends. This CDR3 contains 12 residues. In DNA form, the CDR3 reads TGTGCCAGCAGCCACGGGTCAGATACGCAGTATTTT. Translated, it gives CASSHGSDTQYF.

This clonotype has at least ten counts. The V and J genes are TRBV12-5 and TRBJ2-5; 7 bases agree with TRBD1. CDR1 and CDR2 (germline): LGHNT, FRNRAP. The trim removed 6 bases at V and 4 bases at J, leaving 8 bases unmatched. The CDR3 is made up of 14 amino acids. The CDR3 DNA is TGTGCTAGTGGCAAAGGACAGGACCTAGAGACCCAGTACTTC. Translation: CASGKGQDLETQYF.

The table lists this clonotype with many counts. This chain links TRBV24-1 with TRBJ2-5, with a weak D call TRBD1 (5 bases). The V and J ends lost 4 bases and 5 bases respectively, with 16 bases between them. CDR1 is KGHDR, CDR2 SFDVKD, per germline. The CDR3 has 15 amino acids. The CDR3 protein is CATSERQGIEETQYF. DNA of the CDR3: TGTGCCACCAGTGAACGGCAGGGCATCGAGGAGACCCAGTACTTC.

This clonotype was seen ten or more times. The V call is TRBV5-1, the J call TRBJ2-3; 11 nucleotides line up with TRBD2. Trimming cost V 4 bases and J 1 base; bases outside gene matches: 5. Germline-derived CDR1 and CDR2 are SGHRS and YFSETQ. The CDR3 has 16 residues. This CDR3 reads CASSPRGLAGTDTQYF. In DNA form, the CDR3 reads TGCGCCAGCAGCCCGCGGGGACTAGCGGGCACAGATACGCAGTATTTT.

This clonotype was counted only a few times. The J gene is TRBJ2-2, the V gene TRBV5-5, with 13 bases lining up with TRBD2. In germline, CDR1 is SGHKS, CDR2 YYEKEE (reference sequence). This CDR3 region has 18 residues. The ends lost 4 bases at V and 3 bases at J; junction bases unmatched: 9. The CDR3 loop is CASSVGLAGRADTGELFF. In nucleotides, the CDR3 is TGTGCCAGCAGCGTGGGACTAGCGGGAAGAGCGGACACCGGGGAGCTGTTTTTT.

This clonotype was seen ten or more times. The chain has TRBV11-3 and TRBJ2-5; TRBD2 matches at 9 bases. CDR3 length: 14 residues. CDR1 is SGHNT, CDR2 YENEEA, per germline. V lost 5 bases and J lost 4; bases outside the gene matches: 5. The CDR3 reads CASSTLAGVETQYF. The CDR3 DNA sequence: TGTGCCAGCAGCACATTAGCGGGAGTAGAGACCCAGTACTTC.

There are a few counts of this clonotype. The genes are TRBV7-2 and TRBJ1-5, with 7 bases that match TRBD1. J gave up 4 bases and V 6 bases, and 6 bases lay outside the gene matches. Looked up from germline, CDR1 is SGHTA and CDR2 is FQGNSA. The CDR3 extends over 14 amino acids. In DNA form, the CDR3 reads TGTGCCAGCAGGCGACAGGGATGGAATCAGCCCCAGCATTTT. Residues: CASRRQGWNQPQHF.

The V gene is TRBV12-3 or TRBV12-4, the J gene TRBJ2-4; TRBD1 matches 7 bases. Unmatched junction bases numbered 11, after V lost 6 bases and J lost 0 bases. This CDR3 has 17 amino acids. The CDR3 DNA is TGTGCCAGCAGCAGAGACGGGACAGCTTTAGCCAAAAACATTCAGTACTTC. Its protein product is CASSRDGTALAKNIQYF.

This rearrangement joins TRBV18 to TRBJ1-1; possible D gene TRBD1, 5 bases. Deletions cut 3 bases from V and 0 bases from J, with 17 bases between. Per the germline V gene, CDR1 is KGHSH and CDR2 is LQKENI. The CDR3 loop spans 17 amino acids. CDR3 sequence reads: CASSPPLSGGVNTEAFF. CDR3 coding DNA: TGTGCCAGCTCACCCCCCCTAAGCGGAGGGGTGAACACTGAAGCTTTCTTT.

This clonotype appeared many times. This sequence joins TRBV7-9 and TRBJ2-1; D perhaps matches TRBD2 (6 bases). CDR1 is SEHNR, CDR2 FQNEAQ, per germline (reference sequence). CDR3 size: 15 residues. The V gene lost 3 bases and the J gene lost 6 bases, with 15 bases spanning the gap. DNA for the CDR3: TGTGCCAGCAGCTTTACCGGGAGATGGGGCAATGAGCAGTTCTTC. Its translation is CASSFTGRWGNEQFF.

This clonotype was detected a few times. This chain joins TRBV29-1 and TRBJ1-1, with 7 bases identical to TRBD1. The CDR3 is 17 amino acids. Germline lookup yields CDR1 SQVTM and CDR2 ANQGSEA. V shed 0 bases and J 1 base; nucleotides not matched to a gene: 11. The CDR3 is CSVEEIRGPVTNTEAFF. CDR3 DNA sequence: TGCAGCGTTGAAGAGATAAGGGGGCCGGTAACGAACACTGAAGCTTTCTTT.

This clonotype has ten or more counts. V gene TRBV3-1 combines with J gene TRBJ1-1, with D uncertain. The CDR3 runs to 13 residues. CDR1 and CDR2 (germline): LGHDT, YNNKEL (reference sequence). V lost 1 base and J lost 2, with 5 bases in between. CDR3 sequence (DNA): TGTGCCAGCAGCCAAGTCTTAAACACTGAAGCTTTCTTT. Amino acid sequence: CASSQVLNTEAFF.

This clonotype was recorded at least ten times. DNA for the CDR3: TGCGCCAGCAGCTTAGCGGGACACAGCACAGATACGCAGTATTTT. Residues: CASSLAGHSTDTQYF. The V call is TRBV5-1, the J call TRBJ2-3, with a possible D match to TRBD2 (7 bases). Germline CDR1 is SGHRS and CDR2 is YFSETQ. V shed 2 bases and J shed 0 bases, with 10 bases lying between them. CDR3 length equals 15 residues.

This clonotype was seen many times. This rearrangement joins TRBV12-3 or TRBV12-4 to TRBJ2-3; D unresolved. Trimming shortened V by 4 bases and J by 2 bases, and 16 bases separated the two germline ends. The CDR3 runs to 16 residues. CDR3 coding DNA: TGTGCCAGCAGTTACTTCCATCCCCAGCCCACAGATACGCAGTATTTT. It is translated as CASSYFHPQPTDTQYF.

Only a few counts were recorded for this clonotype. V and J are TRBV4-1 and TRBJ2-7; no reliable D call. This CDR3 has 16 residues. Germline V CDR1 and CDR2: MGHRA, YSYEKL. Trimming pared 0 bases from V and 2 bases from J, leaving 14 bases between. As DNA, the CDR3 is TGCGCCAGCAGCCAAGAGCGGTTGAACGGAGCCTACGAGCAGTACTTC. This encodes CASSQERLNGAYEQYF.